This entry is about one TCR beta chain. This sample stems from a study of blood T cell repertoires in COVID-19. On the study more broadly: The United States, Italy and Spain provided the acute and convalescent COVID-19 samples. PBMCs, B-cell-depleted T cells, or T cells provided the cDNA or gDNA that made up the material.

Methods used by the authors: Estimates of nucleated cell counts were drawn from the amplification of reference gene primers. Using immunoSEQ multiplex PCR, the repertoire was profiled, and TCRdb retains in-frame clones only, with some absent. That table furnishes V, J and clone size, whereas the DNA furnished D and trimming. The sample yields 25,000 to 40,000 clones, roughly 87% seen once. The length of the CDR3 is 18 residues. CDR1 and CDR2 (germline): KGHSH, LQKENI. J gave up 2 bases and V 4 bases, and 9 bases lay outside the gene matches. The source is a man between 60 and 70 years old with active COVID-19. The chain is built from TRBV18 and TRBJ2-6, with TRBD1 matching over 9 bases. Sequencing was performed on peripheral blood. CDR3 sequence reads: CASSLFRDRVTGANVLTF. The CDR3 DNA sequence: TGTGCCAGCTCACTATTCCGGGACAGGGTTACTGGGGCCAACGTCCTGACTTTC. Based on the CDR3 plus reference TRBV18 and TRBJ2-6, the full variable domain is NAGVMQNPRHLVRRRGQEARLRCSPMKGHSHVYWYRQLPEEGLKFMVYLQKENIIDESGMPKERFSAEFPKEGPSILRIQQVVRGDSAAYFCASSLFRDRVTGANVLTFGAGSRLTVL.